The TCR beta chain described here comes from a study of blood T cell repertoires in COVID-19. Clones were read by immunoSEQ multiplex PCR, and TCRdb kept only the in-frame ones, dropping some. The sample comprises some 76,000 clones, more than 70% of which are singletons, and around 13% rests with the top ten. Sequenced sample: peripheral blood. The sequence derives from a man aged 50-60 years with COVID-19, enrolled during active disease.

CDR3 in amino acids: CASSHRDFPTDTQYF. CDR3 in DNA: TGTGCCAGCAGCCATCGGGACTTTCCCACAGATACGCAGTATTTT. The genes are TRBV11-2 and TRBJ2-3; tentatively, D is TRBD2 (6 bases). CDR1 SGHAT and CDR2 FQNNGV come from the germline V gene. The CDR3 is made up of 15 amino acids. Trimming took off 5 bases at V and 2 bases at J, with 14 bases between the two ends. The full variable domain, in which reference TRBV11-2 and TRBJ2-3 provide the parts outside the CDR3, is EAGVAQSPRYKIIEKRQSVAFWCNPISGHATLYWYQQILGQGPKLLIQFQNNGVVDDSQLPKDRFSAERLKGVDSTLKIQPAKLEDSAVYLCASSHRDFPTDTQYFGPGTRLTVL.